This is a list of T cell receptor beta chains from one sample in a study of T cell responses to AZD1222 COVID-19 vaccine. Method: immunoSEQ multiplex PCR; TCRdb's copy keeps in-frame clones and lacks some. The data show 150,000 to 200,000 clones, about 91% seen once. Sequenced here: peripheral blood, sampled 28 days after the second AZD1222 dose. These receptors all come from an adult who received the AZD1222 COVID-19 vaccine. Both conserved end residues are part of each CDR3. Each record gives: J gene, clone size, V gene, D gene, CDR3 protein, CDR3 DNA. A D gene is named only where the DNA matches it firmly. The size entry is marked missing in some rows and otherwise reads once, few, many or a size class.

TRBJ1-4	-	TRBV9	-	CASAPRGDTNEKLFF	TGTGCCAGCGCTCCACGGGGGGACACTAATGAAAAACTGTTTTTT
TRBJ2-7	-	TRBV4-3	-	CASSQDMGGPARYEQYF	TGCGCCAGCAGCCAAGATATGGGCGGGCCCGCCAGATACGAGCAGTACTTC
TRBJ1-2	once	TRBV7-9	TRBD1	CASSLNAGQGSGGYTF	TGTGCCAGCAGCTTAAACGCGGGACAGGGAAGCGGTGGCTACACCTTC
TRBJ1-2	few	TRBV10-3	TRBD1	CAISATGAGGYTF	TGTGCCATCAGTGCGACAGGGGCGGGTGGCTACACCTTC
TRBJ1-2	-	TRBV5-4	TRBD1	CASSPGQGDNYGYTF	TGTGCCAGCAGCCCGGGACAGGGGGATAACTATGGCTACACCTTC
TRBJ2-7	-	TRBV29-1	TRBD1	CSVVGGTLHEQYF	TGCAGCGTTGTAGGGGGCACTCTCCACGAGCAGTACTTC
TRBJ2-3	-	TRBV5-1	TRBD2	CASSGTSGGIDTQYF	TGCGCCAGCAGTGGGACTAGCGGGGGGATAGATACGCAGTATTTT
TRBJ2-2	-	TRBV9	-	CASSVEVGTRELFF	TGTGCCAGCAGCGTAGAGGTGGGGACCAGGGAGCTGTTTTTT
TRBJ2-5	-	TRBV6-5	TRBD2	CATGRGERGRETQYF	TGTGCCACCGGTCGGGGGGAGCGGGGAAGAGAGACCCAGTACTTC
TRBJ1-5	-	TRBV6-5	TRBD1	CASKTGTGLQPQHF	TGTGCCAGCAAAACCGGGACAGGTCTTCAGCCCCAGCATTTT
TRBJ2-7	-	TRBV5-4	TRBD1	CASSLVGQGYEQYF	TGTGCCAGCAGCTTGGTCGGACAGGGCTACGAGCAGTACTTC
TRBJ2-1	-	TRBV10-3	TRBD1	CAIKRSGQGTFNEQFF	TGTGCCATCAAACGTTCGGGACAGGGGACTTTCAATGAGCAGTTCTTC
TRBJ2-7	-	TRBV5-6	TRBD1	CASSTGTGSHEQYF	TGTGCCAGCAGCACCGGGACAGGGTCCCACGAGCAGTACTTC
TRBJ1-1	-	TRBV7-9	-	CASSQESENTEAFF	TGTGCCAGCAGCCAGGAGTCGGAGAACACTGAAGCTTTCTTT
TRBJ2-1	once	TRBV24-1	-	CATSDYSTGSARTNEQFF	TGTGCCACCAGTGACTACAGTACAGGGTCCGCCCGCACGAATGAGCAGTTCTTC
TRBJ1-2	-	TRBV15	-	CATSRSPGSDNYGYTF	TGTGCCACCAGCAGAAGTCCGGGGTCAGATAACTATGGCTACACCTTC
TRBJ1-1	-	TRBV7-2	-	CASSSIWGTEAFF	TGTGCCAGCAGCTCAATCTGGGGCACTGAAGCTTTCTTT
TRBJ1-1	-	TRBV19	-	CASSNKAEAFF	TGTGCCAGTAGTAATAAGGCTGAAGCTTTCTTT
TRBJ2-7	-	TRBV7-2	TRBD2	CASSSGGGDYF	TGTGCCAGCAGCTCCGGTGGGGGGGACTACTTC
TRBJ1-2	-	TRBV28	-	CASSLSGSYGYTF	TGTGCCAGCAGTTTATCTGGGAGCTATGGCTACACCTTC
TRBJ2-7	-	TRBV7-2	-	CASSGQGGPYEQYF	TGTGCCAGCAGCGGACAGGGAGGGCCCTACGAGCAGTACTTC
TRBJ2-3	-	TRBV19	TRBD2	CASSIIAGGTTDTQYF	TGTGCCAGTAGTATAATCGCGGGGGGAACCACAGATACGCAGTATTTT
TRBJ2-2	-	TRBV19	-	CASRRDRNTGELFF	TGTGCCAGTAGGAGGGACCGAAACACCGGGGAGCTGTTTTTT
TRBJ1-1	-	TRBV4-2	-	CASSLDITEAFF	TGTGCCAGCAGCCTGGACATTACTGAAGCTTTCTTT
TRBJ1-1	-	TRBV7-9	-	CASSLWGNTEAFF	TGTGCCAGCAGCTTATGGGGAAACACTGAAGCTTTCTTT
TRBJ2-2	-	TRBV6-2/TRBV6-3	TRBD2	CASSPYGSGGNTGELFF	TGTGCCAGCAGCCCGTACGGGAGCGGGGGGAACACCGGGGAGCTGTTTTTT
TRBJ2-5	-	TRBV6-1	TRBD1	CASSEGGTGLGETQYF	TGTGCCAGCAGTGAAGGCGGGACAGGTCTGGGCGAGACCCAGTACTTC
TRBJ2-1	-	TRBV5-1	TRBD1	CASSPGGQGNNEQFF	TGCGCCAGCAGCCCGGGCGGACAGGGGAACAATGAGCAGTTCTTC
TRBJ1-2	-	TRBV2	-	CASNLGQYGYTF	TGTGCCAGCAATCTCGGCCAGTATGGCTACACCTTC
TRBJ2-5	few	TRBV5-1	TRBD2	CASSLGTSGQETQYF	TGCGCCAGCAGCCTCGGGACTAGCGGCCAAGAGACCCAGTACTTC
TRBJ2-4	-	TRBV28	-	CASSFMEGSQNIQYF	TGTGCCAGCAGTTTTATGGAGGGGAGCCAAAACATTCAGTACTTC